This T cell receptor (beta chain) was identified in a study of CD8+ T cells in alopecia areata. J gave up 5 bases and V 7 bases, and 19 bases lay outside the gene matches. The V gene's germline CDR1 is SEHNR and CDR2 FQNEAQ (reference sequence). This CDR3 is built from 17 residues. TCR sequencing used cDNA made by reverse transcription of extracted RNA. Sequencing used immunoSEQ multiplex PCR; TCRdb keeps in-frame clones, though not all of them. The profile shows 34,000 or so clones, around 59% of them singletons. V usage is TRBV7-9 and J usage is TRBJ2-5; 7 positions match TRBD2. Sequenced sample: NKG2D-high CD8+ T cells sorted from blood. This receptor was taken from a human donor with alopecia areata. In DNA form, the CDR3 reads TGTGCCAGCACCCAAATCCTCGAAGCGGGATCAGAGGAGACCCAGTACTTC. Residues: CASTQILEAGSEETQYF.